This is a list of T cell receptor beta chains from one sample in a study of T cells in Graves' hyperthyroidism and ophthalmopathy. TCRdb re-analysed the multiplex PCR reads in MiXCR, keeping a single row per CDR3 protein. The data contain roughly 640,000 distinct CDR3 sequences, more than 15% of them singletons. The specimen sequenced was blood. All receptors derive from a woman aged 40 to 50 with Graves' ophthalmopathy. Each CDR3 is given with its conserved first and last residue. A D gene is named only where the DNA matches it firmly. Only some rows state a clone size, as once, few, many or a class for expanded clones.

V gene	J gene	D gene	clone size	CDR3 DNA	CDR3 protein
TRBV2	TRBJ1-1	NA	many	TGTGCCAGCAGTGAATGGGACCTTTATGGGGGTAACACGAACACTGAAGCTTTCTTT	CASSEWDLYGGNTNTEAFF
TRBV3-1	TRBJ1-2	TRBD1	few	TGTGCCAGCAGCTTGACCGACAGGGGGAACTATGGCTACACCTTC	CASSLTDRGNYGYTF
TRBV2	TRBJ2-5	NA	NA	TGTGCCAGCAGTGACCCAGTTCGGGAGGAGACCCAGTACTTC	CASSDPVREETQYF
TRBV5-5	TRBJ2-5	NA	many	TGTGCCAGCAGCTTGGGGCCAGCCCAAGAGACCCAGTACTTC	CASSLGPAQETQYF
TRBV4-1	TRBJ2-1	TRBD2	NA	TGCGCCAGCAGCCAAGGGGTAGGACTAGCGGGAGTCAATGAGCAGTTCTTC	CASSQGVGLAGVNEQFF
TRBV28	TRBJ2-1	NA	few	TGTGCCGGCAAGCCAGCTAGCGCCTCCTACAATGAGCAGTTCTTC	CAGKPASASYNEQFF
TRBV15	TRBJ1-4	NA	many	TGTGCCACCAGCAGAGATGGAACGAATGAAAAACTGTTTTTT	CATSRDGTNEKLFF
TRBV20-1	TRBJ2-5	NA	many	TGCAGTGCTCCCCGGAATGCAGCCGAAGAGACCCAGTACTTC	CSAPRNAAEETQYF
TRBV2	TRBJ2-7	TRBD2	many	TGTGCCAGCAGCGAGGGACTAGTTAGGTCCTACGAGCAGTACTTC	CASSEGLVRSYEQYF
TRBV30	TRBJ2-1	NA	many	TGTGCCTGGAGTATAGGGGTCTACAATGAGCAGTTCTTC	CAWSIGVYNEQFF
TRBV7-9	TRBJ1-2	NA	NA	TGTGCCAGCAGCTTGAGGGATGGAGGATTCAACTATGGCTACACCTTC	CASSLRDGGFNYGYTF
TRBV5-1	TRBJ1-4	NA	NA	TGCGCCAGCAGGGTAGGGGCTGCAACTAATGAAAAACTGTTTTTT	CASRVGAATNEKLFF
TRBV6-2/TRBV6-3	TRBJ2-7	TRBD2	many	TGTGCCAGCAGTTACGCTAGCGGGGACTACGAGCAGTACTTC	CASSYASGDYEQYF
TRBV5-1	TRBJ2-2	NA	many	TGCGCCAGCAGTTGGGATAACACCGGGGAGCTGTTTTTT	CASSWDNTGELFF
TRBV12-3/TRBV12-4	TRBJ2-2	NA	NA	TGTGCCAGCGGACGGGAGCCTAACACCGGGGAGCTGTTTTTT	CASGREPNTGELFF
TRBV18	TRBJ1-2	TRBD1	many	TGTGCCAGCTCACCCGACAGGGAAGACTATGGCTACACCTTC	CASSPDREDYGYTF
TRBV5-1	TRBJ2-7	TRBD2	NA	TGCGCCAGCAGCTTGGCCTTCGTACTAGCGGGGGGTTCGTACGAGCAGTACTTC	CASSLAFVLAGGSYEQYF
TRBV4-1	TRBJ1-2	NA	NA	TGCGCCAGCAGCCAAGTCGGTGGGAGTGGCTACACCTTC	CASSQVGGSGYTF
TRBV28	TRBJ2-1	NA	many	TGTGCCAGCAGCCCACACCCCCGGGACCTATGGTGGTCCTACAATGAGCAGTTCTTC	CASSPHPRDLWWSYNEQFF
TRBV28	TRBJ2-1	TRBD2	many	TGTGCCAGCAGTCCCTCACTAGCGGGACAGTATGAGCAGTTCTTC	CASSPSLAGQYEQFF
TRBV19	TRBJ1-1	NA	NA	TGTGCCAGTAGTATACACGCAAACCTAGGGAATACCGTTATGAACACTGAAGCTTTCTTT	CASSIHANLGNTVMNTEAFF
TRBV20-1	TRBJ1-1	NA	NA	TGCAGTGCTAGAGACGCCAGGGAGAACACTGAAGCTTTCTTT	CSARDARENTEAFF
TRBV30	TRBJ2-5	NA	many	TGTGCCTGGAGTGTACGGTACATCAGGGAGACCCAGTACTTC	CAWSVRYIRETQYF
TRBV18	TRBJ1-2	NA	NA	TGTGCCAGCTCACCACCTGATGGCTTCTATGGCTACACCTTC	CASSPPDGFYGYTF
TRBV2	TRBJ1-4	TRBD1	few	TGTGCCAGCAGGGGGACAGGGGATAATGAAAAACTGTTTTTT	CASRGTGDNEKLFF
TRBV2	TRBJ1-1	NA	few	TGTGCCAGCAGTGCAGGGGCCACTGAAGCTTTCTTT	CASSAGATEAFF
TRBV20-1	TRBJ2-3	NA	NA	TGCAGTGCTGTCCGTGGGGGCTCTAGCACAGATACGCAGTATTTT	CSAVRGGSSTDTQYF
TRBV19	TRBJ1-1	NA	NA	TGTGCCAGTAGCCCTAACCATGAGGGTACTGAAGCTTTCTTT	CASSPNHEGTEAFF
TRBV2	TRBJ2-5	TRBD2	many	TGTGCCAGCAGTCAACTAGCGGAAGAGACCCAGTACTTC	CASSQLAEETQYF
TRBV3-1	TRBJ2-3	NA	many	TGTGCCAGCAGACAGGGACCCACAGATACGCAGTATTTT	CASRQGPTDTQYF
TRBV7-9	TRBJ2-6	TRBD1	NA	TGTGCCAGCAGCTCCTCTAGACAGGGGGGGATGTCTGGGGCCAACGTCCTGACTTTC	CASSSSRQGGMSGANVLTF
TRBV12-3/TRBV12-4	TRBJ2-5	NA	few	TGTGCCAGCAGGGGAGGAGGCTTGGGAGAGACCCAGTACTTC	CASRGGGLGETQYF
TRBV3-1	TRBJ1-4	NA	NA	TGTGCCAGCAGCCCAAGAGCAACTAATGAAAAACTGTTTTTT	CASSPRATNEKLFF
TRBV18	TRBJ1-5	NA	many	TGTGCCAGCTCACCACCGGGGAACAGGAATCAGCCCCAGCATTTT	CASSPPGNRNQPQHF
TRBV28	TRBJ1-1	TRBD1	many	TGTGCCAGCAGTCCCTTAAGGGGGCGCCGGAACACTGAAGCTTTCTTT	CASSPLRGRRNTEAFF
TRBV3-1	TRBJ2-5	TRBD1	many	TGTGCCAGCAGCCAAGGGGGACAGTACCAAGAGACCCAGTACTTC	CASSQGGQYQETQYF
TRBV7-2	TRBJ2-1	TRBD2	NA	TGTGCCAGCAGCTTAGCGGCTAGCGGGTCGACTAAGCAGTTCTTC	CASSLAASGSTKQFF
TRBV20-1	TRBJ2-2	NA	few	TGCAGTGCTAGGGAACCGACGGGGCAGAACACCGGGGAGCTGTTTTTT	CSAREPTGQNTGELFF
TRBV3-1	TRBJ2-1	TRBD2	many	TGTGCCAGCAGCCAAGATTTCCTAGCGGGAACCTACAATGAGCAGTTCTTC	CASSQDFLAGTYNEQFF
TRBV6-5	TRBJ2-7	NA	few	TGTGCCAGCAGTGTGGAAACGGGAGTTTACGAGCAGTACTTC	CASSVETGVYEQYF
TRBV28	TRBJ2-7	NA	NA	TGTGCCAGCGTATCTGGACAAGACTACGAGCAGTACTTC	CASVSGQDYEQYF